Presented here are 8 T cell receptor beta chains from one specimen sequenced in a study of cytomegalovirus exposure and HLA in healthy donors. The PCR was carried out with 60 Vbeta primers and 13 Jbeta primers. Assay used: immunoSEQ multiplex PCR; TCRdb lists only in-frame clones, some missing. The listing contains 100,000 to 150,000 clones. The sample taken for sequencing was PBMCs. The receptors stem from a middle-aged woman in good health and CMV-seronegative.

This chain links TRBV19 with TRBJ2-5; TRBD2 matches at 9 bases. Trimming cost V 3 bases and J 5 bases; bases outside gene matches: 10. The CDR3 is made up of 16 amino acids. In germline, CDR1 is LNHDA, CDR2 SQIVND (reference sequence). This CDR3 reads CASSIGPSGVGETQYF. Written as DNA, the CDR3 is TGTGCCAGTAGTATTGGGCCTAGCGGGGTGGGGGAGACCCAGTACTTC.

CDR3 bases: TGTGCCAGCAGCCAAGTAAGAGGCTGGGGAAACACCATATATTTT. As protein: CASSQVRGWGNTIYF. V is TRBV14 and J is TRBJ1-3, with D uncertain. Trimming removed 1 base from V and 4 bases from J, with 11 bases in between. The germline V gene encodes CDR1 SGHDN and CDR2 FVKESK. The CDR3 extends over 15 amino acids.

This sequence joins TRBV5-4 and TRBJ1-1; unclear D gene. CDR3 length equals 15 residues. The germline gives CDR1 SGHNT, CDR2 YYREEE (reference sequence). V was shortened by 4 bases and J by 1 base, with 14 bases between the two germline ends. Here the CDR3 reads CASSPDPSSNTEAFF. The CDR3 DNA reads TGTGCCAGCAGCCCAGACCCTAGCTCGAACACTGAAGCTTTCTTT.

The chain recombines TRBV10-3 with TRBJ1-2; 7 bases line up with TRBD1. Trimming removed 5 bases from V and 4 bases from J; junction bases left unmatched: 10. Per the germline V gene, CDR1 is ENHRY and CDR2 is SYGVKD. There are 15 residues in the CDR3. The CDR3 here is CAISTTGDWGYGYTF. Written as DNA, the CDR3 is TGTGCCATCAGTACCACAGGGGATTGGGGCTATGGCTACACCTTC.

V and J are TRBV15 and TRBJ1-5; 10 bases are shared with TRBD1. With 2 bases clipped from V and 5 bases from J, the junction kept 6 bases outside the gene matches. Germline values: CDR1 LNHNV, CDR2 YYDKDF (reference sequence). The CDR3 loop spans 16 amino acids. In DNA, the CDR3 is TGTGCCACCAGCAGACAGGGACAGGGGCAGGATCAGCCCCAGCATTTT. It specifies CATSRQGQGQDQPQHF.

The V and J genes are TRBV7-9 and TRBJ2-7; TRBD2 is a possible D gene (5 bases). The CDR3 is 13 residues long. Germline-derived CDR1 and CDR2 are SEHNR and FQNEAQ (reference sequence). CDR3 coding DNA: TGTGCTACAGAGGGAACATTATCCTACGAGCAGTACGTC. Its translation: CATEGTLSYEQYV.

V and J are TRBV5-1 and TRBJ2-3; the D gene is possibly TRBD1 (5 bases). The CDR3 is made up of 13 amino acids. Per germline, CDR1 SGHRS and CDR2 YFSETQ. V was shortened by 3 bases and J by 5 bases, with 10 bases between the two germline ends. The CDR3 loop reads CASSWRQLDTQYF. For the CDR3, the DNA is TGCGCCAGCAGCTGGAGACAGCTAGATACGCAGTATTTT. Filled out from reference TRBV5-1 and TRBJ2-3, the complete variable domain reads KAGVTQTPRYLIKTRGQQVTLSCSPISGHRSVSWYQQTPGQGLQFLFEYFSETQRNKGNFPGRFSGRQFSNSRSEMNVSTLELGDSALYLCASSWRQLDTQYFGPGTRLTVL.

The chain employs TRBV7-2 and TRBJ1-1; no reliable D call. Looked up from germline, CDR1 is SGHTA and CDR2 is FQGNSA. The CDR3 consists of 12 residues. Trimming pared 4 bases from V and 4 bases from J, leaving 7 bases between. This chain's CDR3 is CASSYLSTEAFF. The CDR3 DNA follows: TGTGCCAGCAGCTACTTGAGCACTGAAGCTTTCTTT.